These 5 T cell receptor beta chains were all obtained from the same sample, sequenced in a study of glioma-infiltrating T cells. Using RNA template, CDR3s of TCR alpha and beta were amplified with iRepertoire arm-PCR. TCRdb re-derived calls from the multiplex PCR reads in MiXCR, one entry per CDR3 protein. The data hold roughly 120,000 distinct CDR3 sequences, with about 25% observed a single time. The source material was glioma tissue, nonneoplastic brain tissue, or PBMCs (not recorded which). The receptor set was obtained from a human donor with low-grade glioma or glioblastoma, undergoing nonglioma brain surgery, or in good health (not recorded which).

There are many counts of this clonotype. The chain couples TRBV6-2 or TRBV6-3 to TRBJ2-5, with 11 bases identical to TRBD2. CDR1 is MNHEY, CDR2 SVGEGT, per germline. J lost 7 bases, V lost 2 bases, and 12 bases had no gene match. The CDR3 consists of 17 residues. DNA for the CDR3: TGTGCCAGCAGTTACACTTCCGGGACTAGCGGACCAGTGACCCAGTACTTC. This gives the protein CASSYTSGTSGPVTQYF.

The sample holds one count of this clonotype. A read error may be the cause here, since a much bigger clone is one base away. The rearrangement uses TRBV24-1 and TRBJ2-5; D perhaps matches TRBD1 (6 bases). V lost 2 bases and J lost 3, with 12 bases in between. Germline V CDR1 and CDR2: KGHDR, SFDVKD. The CDR3 spans 15 residues. In DNA form, the CDR3 reads TGTGCCACCAGTGATTCCTTATGGACAGAAGAGACCCAGTACTTC. Translated, it gives CATSDSLWTEETQYF.

This clonotype showed up just a few times. The rearrangement links TRBV7-2 to TRBJ2-7; TRBD1 aligns across 8 bases. The ends lost 1 base at V and 4 bases at J; junction bases unmatched: 6. This CDR3 is 15 amino acids long. Germline lookup yields CDR1 SGHTA and CDR2 FQGNSA. Here the CDR3 reads CASSLGETGVYEQYF. CDR3 in DNA: TGTGCCAGCAGCTTAGGGGAGACAGGGGTATACGAGCAGTACTTC.

This chain joins TRBV7-9 and TRBJ1-2; D ambiguous. Germline V gene lookup returns CDR1 SEHNR and CDR2 FQNEAQ (reference sequence). Trimming took off 1 base at V and 7 bases at J, with 10 bases between the two ends. This CDR3 has 13 amino acids. DNA for the CDR3: TGTGCCAGCAGCTTAGGGGTAGGGTCTGGCTACACCTTC. Residues: CASSLGVGSGYTF. The full variable domain, in which reference TRBV7-9 and TRBJ1-2 provide the parts outside the CDR3, is DTGVSQNPRHKITKRGQNVTFRCDPISEHNRLYWYRQTLGQGPEFLTYFQNEAQLEKSRLLSDRFSAERPKGSFSTLEIQRTEQGDSAMYLCASSLGVGSGYTFGSGTRLTVV.

Ten or more counts support this clonotype. The chain joins TRBV29-1 to TRBJ2-1, with D maybe TRBD2 (5 bases). The CDR3 length is 10 residues. Germline V CDR1 and CDR2: SQVTM, ANQGSEA. Trimming pared 8 bases from V and 7 bases from J, leaving 9 bases between. The DNA of the CDR3 is TGCAGCTCACGGGGTAATGAGCAGTTCTTC. Protein sequence: CSSRGNEQFF.